These 19 T cell receptor beta chains originate from one sample sequenced in a study of immune characterization of retroperitoneal liposarcoma. Each CDR3 protein is one row after TCRdb ran MiXCR on the PCR reads. The repertoire holds fewer than 25,000 distinct CDR3 sequences, with 35% to 40% as singletons. Sample: blood. The receptors shown here come from a male donor with retroperitoneal liposarcoma.

The chain links TRBV11-2 to TRBJ2-3; TRBD2 aligns across 7 bases. Unmatched junction bases numbered 2, after V lost 3 bases and J lost 2 bases. Looked up from germline, CDR1 is SGHAT and CDR2 is FQNNGV. There are 14 residues in the CDR3. The CDR3 loop reads CASSLGGTTDTQYF. CDR3 nucleotide sequence: TGTGCCAGCAGCTTGGGAGGGACCACAGATACGCAGTATTTT.

The V gene is TRBV24-1, the J gene TRBJ2-2; D is ambiguous. Looked up from germline, CDR1 is KGHDR and CDR2 is SFDVKD. This CDR3 is 12 amino acids long. Trimming removed 5 bases from V and 5 bases from J, with 5 bases in between. DNA for the CDR3: TGTGCCACCAGTGTGAGGACCGGGGAGCTGTTTTTT. This gives the protein CATSVRTGELFF.

This sequence joins TRBV6-1 and TRBJ2-1; the D is unclear. V lost 2 bases and J 7 bases, leaving 0 bases between the germline ends. CDR3 length: 10 residues. Germline lookup yields CDR1 MNHNS and CDR2 SASEGT. The CDR3, as DNA: TGTGCCAGCAGTGAAAATGAGCAGTTCTTC. Its protein product is CASSENEQFF.

This clonotype was seen more than once but under ten times. V and J are TRBV6-1 and TRBJ2-4; 7 positions match TRBD1. The CDR3 runs 11 residues. With V trimmed by 4 bases and J by 16 bases, 7 bases remained unmatched. The V gene's germline CDR1 is MNHNS and CDR2 SASEGT. As DNA, the CDR3 is TGTGCCAGCAGTGCGACAGGGCAAACTTACTTC. This gives the protein CASSATGQTYF.

The chain links TRBV28 to TRBJ2-7; D is unclear. The J call may be wrong; the DNA end is better matched by TRBJ2-1. This CDR3 comprises 12 residues. CDR1 and CDR2 from the germline V gene are MDHEN and SYDVKM. CDR3 sequence (DNA): TGTGCCAGCAGTACGGATCTGAACAAGCAGTTCTTC. Translation gives CASSTDLNKQFF.

In its sample, this clonotype was seen a few times. The chain carries TRBV12-3 or TRBV12-4 and TRBJ2-2, with TRBD1 identical over 7 bases. The J segment lost 5 bases and the V segment lost 4 bases, leaving 10 bases of the junction unmatched. The CDR3 spans 16 residues. The CDR3 DNA follows: TGTGCCAGCAGTTCTAAGGGGGCGGGTTGGACCGGGGAGCTGTTTTTT. It specifies CASSSKGAGWTGELFF.

This clonotype is labeled as medium-sized (0.01 to 0.1%). The gene calls are TRBV6-1 and TRBJ2-1; D gene unclear. The ends were cut back, 3 bases at V and 5 bases at J, with 2 bases in the middle. The CDR3 covers 11 residues. CDR1 MNHNS and CDR2 SASEGT come from the germline V gene. The DNA of the CDR3 is TGTGCCAGCAGTGAGAACAATGAGCAGTTCTTC. Amino acid sequence: CASSENNEQFF.

This clonotype came up a few times. The V gene is TRBV6-1, the J gene TRBJ2-2; 7 nucleotides align to TRBD1. J was trimmed by 6 bases and V by 5 bases; bases with no gene match: 6. CDR3 size: 14 residues. Germline V gives CDR1 MNHNS, CDR2 SASEGT. DNA of the CDR3: TGTGCCAGCAGTTCGGACAGGTCAGCCGGGGAGCTGTTTTTT. This translates into CASSSDRSAGELFF.

Turning to this clonotype: It may be a read error: a sequence one base away is much more abundant. V gene TRBV27 combines with J gene TRBJ2-3; 9 bases are a match to TRBD1. The germline V gene encodes CDR1 MNHEY and CDR2 SMNVEV (reference sequence). CDR3 size: 15 residues. As DNA, the CDR3 is TGTGCCAGCAGTTTATGGGACAGGGCTTTAGATACGCACTATTTT. It codes for CASSLWDRALDTHYF.

Many counts were recorded for this clonotype. J is TRBJ2-1 and V is TRBV12-3 or TRBV12-4; 8 nucleotides align to TRBD2. The J call may be wrong; the DNA end is better matched by TRBJ2-7. The CDR3 contains 15 residues. The CDR3 sequence: CASSFITSGYNEQYF. The CDR3 region has the DNA TGTGCCAGCAGTTTCATAACTAGCGGCTACAATGAGCAGTACTTC.

This clonotype is categorized as medium-sized (0.01 to 0.1%). J is TRBJ2-7 and V is TRBV7-9, with D unclear. Germline CDR1 reads SEHNR; CDR2 reads FQNEAQ (reference sequence). The CDR3 consists of 15 residues. The germline V and J ends were trimmed by 6 bases and 0 bases, with 15 bases remaining between them. CDR3: CASSYRAQSSYEQYF. CDR3 in DNA: TGTGCCAGCAGTTACCGGGCCCAGAGCTCCTACGAGCAGTACTTC.

By frequency in the sample, this clonotype is medium-sized. The V and J genes are TRBV7-2 and TRBJ2-6, with D maybe TRBD1 (6 bases). The CDR3 extends over 17 amino acids. Trimming removed 5 bases at V and 4 bases at J, with 18 bases between. CDR1 and CDR2 from the germline V gene are SGHTA and FQGNSA. The CDR3 coding sequence is TGTGCCAGCAGCGTTACAGGGCCACTAACCGGGGCCAACGTCCTGACTTTC. This codes for CASSVTGPLTGANVLTF.

The chain uses TRBV7-2 and TRBJ1-1; D is unresolved. There are 13 residues in the CDR3. The V end lost 2 bases, the J end lost 3 bases, and 7 bases lay between the germline ends. Germline lookup yields CDR1 SGHTA and CDR2 FQGNSA. The CDR3 region is CASSLPGDTEAFF. Written as DNA, the CDR3 is TGTGCCAGCAGCTTACCAGGAGACACTGAAGCTTTCTTT.

The CDR3 region has the DNA TGTGCCAGCAGCCAAGACTTCAGGATTACAGATACGCAGTATTTT. It codes for CASSQDFRITDTQYF. The genes are TRBV4-2 and TRBJ2-3, with no clear D. Deletions cut 0 bases from V and 3 bases from J, with 10 bases between. Germline lookup yields CDR1 LGHNA and CDR2 YNFKEQ. This CDR3 comprises 15 residues.

This clonotype was counted between two and nine times. V is TRBV6-4 and J is TRBJ2-2; the D is unclear. The V end lost 8 bases, the J end lost 0 bases, and 10 bases lay between the germline ends. Germline CDR1 and CDR2: MRHNA and SNTAGT. The CDR3 has 14 residues. The CDR3 region has the DNA TGTGCCAGCTCGGGTAGCCCGAACACCGGGGAGCTGTTTTTT. This codes for CASSGSPNTGELFF.

The V call is TRBV7-2, the J call TRBJ2-1; D may match TRBD1 or TRBD2 (5 bases each). The J call may not be correct, given that the DNA end is closer to TRBJ2-7. This CDR3 region has 13 residues. Germline loops: CDR1 SGHTA, CDR2 FQGNSA. The CDR3 here is CASSFIGAVEQYF. The CDR3 DNA reads TGTGCCAGCAGCTTTATCGGGGCCGTTGAGCAGTACTTC.

This clonotype is medium-sized within its sample. This rearrangement joins TRBV6-6 to TRBJ2-5, with D perhaps TRBD2 (6 bases). Germline CDR1 reads MNHNY; CDR2 reads SVGAGI (reference sequence). This CDR3 is 17 amino acids long. The V end was cut by 2 bases, the J end by 4 bases, with 20 bases between. The CDR3 coding sequence is TGTGCCAGCAGTTACGTTTCCCCCGCCTCGCGGGGAGAGACCCAGTACTTC. Amino acids: CASSYVSPASRGETQYF.

This clonotype is classed as medium-sized (0.01 to 0.1%). The chain couples TRBV6-5 to TRBJ2-5, with D unresolved. CDR1 is MNHEY and CDR2 is SVGAGI in the germline V gene. Trimming shortened V by 2 bases and J by 5 bases, and 9 bases separated the two germline ends. This CDR3 region has 13 residues. In DNA form, the CDR3 reads TGTGCCAGCAGTTACGACACTCTCGAGACCCAGTACTTC. Translating it yields CASSYDTLETQYF.

This clonotype is categorized as medium-sized. The rearrangement uses TRBV12-3 or TRBV12-4 and TRBJ2-3; D unresolved. The CDR3 length is 13 residues. V lost 7 bases and J lost 1, with 9 bases in between. The CDR3 loop is CASTPSGTDTQYF. The CDR3 DNA sequence: TGTGCCAGCACCCCATCGGGCACAGATACGCAGTATTTT.